The 4 T cell receptor beta chains below were found in one sample sequenced in a study of T cells in localized non-small cell lung cancer. Repertoires were generated with immunoSEQ multiplex PCR, while TCRdb's copy carries only in-frame clones and drops some. The sample has about 25,000 clones, more than 70% seen once. The source material was peripheral blood mononuclear cells, sampled before any cancer treatment. The receptors here all came from a woman aged 40 to 75 with stage III lung adenocarcinoma.

The chain has TRBV5-5 and TRBJ1-3; D gene unclear. V gave up 0 bases and J gave up 0 bases, with 16 bases separating them. This CDR3 spans 18 amino acids. Germline V gives CDR1 SGHKS, CDR2 YYEKEE (reference sequence). The CDR3 sequence: CASSLGLSAASSGNTIYF. For the CDR3, the DNA is TGTGCCAGCAGCTTGGGCTTATCGGCCGCCAGCTCTGGAAACACCATATATTTT. The full variable domain, with the rest looked up from reference TRBV5-5 and TRBJ1-3, is DAGVTQSPTHLIKTRGQQVTLRCSPISGHKSVSWYQQVLGQGPQFIFQYYEKEERGRGNFPDRFSARQFPNYSSELNVNALLLGDSALYLCASSLGLSAASSGNTIYFGEGSWLTVV.

This chain uses TRBV19 with TRBJ2-2, with TRBD1 matching over 10 bases. CDR3 length equals 17 residues. Germline V gene lookup returns CDR1 LNHDA and CDR2 SQIVND (reference sequence). V lost 6 bases to trimming and J lost 3 bases; unmatched junction nucleotides: 10. This CDR3 reads CASRPAATGGYTGELFF. As DNA, the CDR3 is TGTGCCAGTAGGCCCGCCGCGACAGGGGGCTACACCGGGGAGCTGTTTTTT.

The table lists this clone with a few counts. The chain links TRBV9 to TRBJ2-7, with 12 bases identical to TRBD1. The germline CDR1 and CDR2 sequences are SGDLS and YYNGEE. The CDR3 is made up of 16 amino acids. V was clipped by 4 bases and J by 5 bases; unmatched bases: 10. Written as DNA, the CDR3 is TGTGCCAGCAGCCCAACCCCCGGGACAGGGGGCCACGAGCAGTACTTC. Residues: CASSPTPGTGGHEQYF.

This CDR3 is CASSHRVTYGYTF. CDR3 nucleotide sequence: TGTGCCAGCAGCCACCGGGTCACATATGGCTACACCTTC. This chain uses TRBV5-6 with TRBJ1-2, with D unclear. This CDR3 is 13 amino acids long. Germline CDR1 reads SGHDT; CDR2 reads YYEEEE. Trimming cost V 4 bases and J 5 bases, with 12 bases left between them.